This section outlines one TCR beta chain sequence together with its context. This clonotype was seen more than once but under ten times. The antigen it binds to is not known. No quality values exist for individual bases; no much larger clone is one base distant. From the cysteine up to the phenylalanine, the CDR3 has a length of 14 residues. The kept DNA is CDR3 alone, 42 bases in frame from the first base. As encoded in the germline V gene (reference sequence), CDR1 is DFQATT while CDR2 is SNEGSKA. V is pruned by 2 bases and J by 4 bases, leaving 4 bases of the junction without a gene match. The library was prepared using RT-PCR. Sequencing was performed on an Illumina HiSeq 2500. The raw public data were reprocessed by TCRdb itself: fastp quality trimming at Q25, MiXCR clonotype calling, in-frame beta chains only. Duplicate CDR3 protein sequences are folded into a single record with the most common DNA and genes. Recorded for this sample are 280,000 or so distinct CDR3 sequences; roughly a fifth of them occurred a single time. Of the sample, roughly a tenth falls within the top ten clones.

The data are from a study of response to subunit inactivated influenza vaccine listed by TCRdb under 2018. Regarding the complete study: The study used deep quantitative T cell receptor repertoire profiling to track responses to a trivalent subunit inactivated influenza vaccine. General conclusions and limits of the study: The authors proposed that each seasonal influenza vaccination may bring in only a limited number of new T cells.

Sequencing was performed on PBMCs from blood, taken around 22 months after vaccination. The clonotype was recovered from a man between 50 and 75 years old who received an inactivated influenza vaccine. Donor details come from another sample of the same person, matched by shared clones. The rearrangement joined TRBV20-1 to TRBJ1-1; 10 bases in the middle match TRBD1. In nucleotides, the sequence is TGCAGTGCTAGACGGAGGACAGGGGGCACTGAAGCTTTCTTT. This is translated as CSARRRTGGTEAFF.